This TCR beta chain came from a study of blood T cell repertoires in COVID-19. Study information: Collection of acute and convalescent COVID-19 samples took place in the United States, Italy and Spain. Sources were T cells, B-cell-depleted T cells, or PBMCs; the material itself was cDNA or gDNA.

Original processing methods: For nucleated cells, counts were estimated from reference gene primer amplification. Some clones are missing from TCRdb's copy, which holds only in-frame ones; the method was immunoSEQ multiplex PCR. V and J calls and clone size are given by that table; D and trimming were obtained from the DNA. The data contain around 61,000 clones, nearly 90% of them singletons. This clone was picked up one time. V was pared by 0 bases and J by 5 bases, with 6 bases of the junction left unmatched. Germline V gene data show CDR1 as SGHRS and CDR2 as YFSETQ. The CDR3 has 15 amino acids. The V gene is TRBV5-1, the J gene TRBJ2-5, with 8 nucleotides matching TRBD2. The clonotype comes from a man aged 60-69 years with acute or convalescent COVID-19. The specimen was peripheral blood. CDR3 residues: CASSLAERGRETQYF. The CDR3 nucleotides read TGCGCCAGCAGCTTGGCCGAGCGGGGGAGGGAGACCCAGTACTTC.